The T cell receptor beta chain under discussion was sequenced for a study of blood T cell repertoires in COVID-19 (TCRdb year 2020). Regarding the complete study: Collaborator samples came from the United States, Italy and Spain and covered acute and convalescent phases of COVID-19. The prospective study material was composed of cDNA or gDNA derived from T cells, B-cell-depleted T cells, or PBMCs. Subjects who had been exposed to COVID-19, were actively infected with it, or had recovered from it provided the deeply sampled blood TCRbeta repertoires that made up the dataset. The repertoires were released in a freely available public database intended as a resource for research on the immune response to SARS-CoV-2. Samples were obtained from the ongoing ImmuneRACE study (first 160 participants) and from roughly 1,300 subjects provided by 6 global collaborators. Nearly every sample came with metadata listing a de-identified subject ID, COVID-19 status, age in years and sex. Where HLA class I and class II types were available, the types were taken from metadata supplied by the sample provider, not from assay-based typing.

A word on this clone: This clone's antigen is unknown. No much larger clonotype is one base removed from it; base qualities were not supplied.

The immunoSEQ Assay, a bias-controlled multiplex PCR, was used to amplify TCRbeta CDR3 regions from genomic DNA. The authors' analysis ran thus. The number of nucleated cells in each sample was estimated from the amplification of reference gene primers within the assay. To quantify the absolute abundance of each unique TCRbeta CDR3 rearrangement, sequence reads were collapsed and filtered. Productive Simpson clonality was computed per sample as the square root of Simpson's diversity index over productive rearrangements. TCRdb re-hosts the immuneACCESS table, in-frame sequences only. Its copies lack some clones; in the studies checked, an unresolved V gene accounts for under half of them, and the cause for the rest is not known. For V, J and clone size, that table is used; D and trimming come from the DNA. This sample gives over 200,000 clones in total; almost 85% of them show up just once. About 12% of the sample belongs to the ten largest clones.

Findings and caveats that apply to the study as a whole: Clinical and demographic metadata were provided uncurated, with the amount varying by source and participant.

Measured from the cysteine to the phenylalanine, the CDR3 is 15 residues long. The kept DNA is CDR3 alone, 45 bases in frame from the first base. CDR1 and CDR2, looked up from the germline V gene (reference sequence), are LGHDT and YNNKEL. V is clipped by 1 base and J by 6 bases, and the sequence between their germline boundaries is 12 bases long. Collaborating institutions collected whole blood in K2EDTA tubes following their own protocols. For TCRbeta analysis, collaborator samples were shipped as frozen whole blood, as isolated PBMCs, or as DNA extracted from either sample type. The sequence links TRBV3-1 (or the pseudogene TRBV3-2) to TRBJ2-2; the D gene is perhaps TRBD2, on 6 matching bases. The sequence was collected from a woman aged 40-49 years with acute or convalescent COVID-19. Sequencing input: peripheral blood. The CDR3 region has the sequence CASSQAWGGAGELFF. The sequenced DNA: TGTGCCAGCAGCCAAGCCTGGGGAGGAGCCGGGGAGCTGTTTTTT.